This T cell receptor beta chain comes out of a study of blood T cells in healthy people across ages. Study-wide results and limits: Estimated diversity that came from one million T cells was considered an underestimate.

This CDR3 spans 16 amino acids. CDR1 is MGHDK, CDR2 SYGVNS, per germline. V was shortened by 3 bases and J by 3 bases, with 15 bases between the two germline ends. Primers used in a second PCR of roughly 6 to 11 cycles were a sample-barcoded 5' primer and a J-beta primer mix. MiXCR, run by TCRdb on the 5' RACE reads, gives a single entry per CDR3 protein. In the table there are about 730,000 distinct CDR3 sequences, approximately 43% of which are singletons. Turning to this clonotype: The antigen is undetermined.

This TCR derives from a woman between 55 and 75 years old in good health. The chain uses TRBV25-1 and TRBJ2-1; D remains unclear. Sequencing was performed on blood. CDR3 sequence (DNA): TGTGCCAGCAGTGATTCGACCACAAGGCGCTACAATGAGCAGTTCTTC. Residues: CASSDSTTRRYNEQFF.